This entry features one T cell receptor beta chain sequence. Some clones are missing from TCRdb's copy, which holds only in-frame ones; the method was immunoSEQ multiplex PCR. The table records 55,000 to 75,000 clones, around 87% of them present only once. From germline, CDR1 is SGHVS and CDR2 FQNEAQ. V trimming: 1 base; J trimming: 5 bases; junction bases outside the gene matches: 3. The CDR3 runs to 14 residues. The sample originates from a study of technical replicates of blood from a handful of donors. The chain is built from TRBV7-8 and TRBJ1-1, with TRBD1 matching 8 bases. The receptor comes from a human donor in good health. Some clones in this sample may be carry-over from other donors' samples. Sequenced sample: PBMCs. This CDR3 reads CASSLGGQGTEAFF. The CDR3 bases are TGTGCCAGCAGCTTAGGTGGACAGGGAACTGAAGCTTTCTTT.